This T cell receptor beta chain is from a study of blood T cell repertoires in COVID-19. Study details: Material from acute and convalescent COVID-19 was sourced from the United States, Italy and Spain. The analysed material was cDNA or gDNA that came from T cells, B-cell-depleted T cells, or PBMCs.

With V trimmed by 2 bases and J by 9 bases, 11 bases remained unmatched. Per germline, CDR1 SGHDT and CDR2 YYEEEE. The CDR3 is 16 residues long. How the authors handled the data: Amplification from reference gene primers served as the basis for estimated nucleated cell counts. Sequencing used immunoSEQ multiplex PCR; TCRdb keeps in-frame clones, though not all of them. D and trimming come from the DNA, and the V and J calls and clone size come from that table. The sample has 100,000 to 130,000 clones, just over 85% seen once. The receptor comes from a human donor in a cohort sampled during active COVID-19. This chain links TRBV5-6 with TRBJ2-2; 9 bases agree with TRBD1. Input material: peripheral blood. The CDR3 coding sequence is TGTGCCAGCAGCTTTCCCCCGGGACAGGGAAAAAGGGAGCTGTTTTTT. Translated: CASSFPPGQGKRELFF.